This T cell receptor (beta chain) derives from a study of OX40 agonist ivuxolimab in advanced cancers. Study as a whole: Subjects had a mean age of 60 years, with a range of roughly 23 to 79; less than 90% were male. Study-wide points: Expanded clones were, on average, more numerous among CD8+ T cells than CD4+.

Remarks on this clone: As yet, its antigen is unknown.

Trimming removed 2 bases from V and 2 bases from J, with 7 bases in between. CDR1 and CDR2 (germline): SGHAT, FQDESV (reference sequence). CDR3 length: 13 amino acids. Repertoires were generated with immunoSEQ multiplex PCR, while TCRdb's copy carries only in-frame clones and drops some. The repertoire holds roughly 18,000 clones, around 77% seen once, with 24% in the top ten. The sequence was obtained from an adult with an advanced solid tumor such as melanoma, head and neck, liver or kidney cancer. Here the sequenced sample was CD4+ or CD8+ T cells sorted from blood, taken in a trial of the OX40 agonist ivuxolimab. The chain is built from TRBV11-1 and TRBJ2-7; a possible D gene is TRBD2 (5 bases). CDR3 amino acids: CASSLNGAYEQYF. CDR3 nucleotides: TGTGCCAGCAGCTTAAACGGGGCCTACGAGCAGTACTTC.